This T cell receptor (beta chain) was observed in a study of identical twins. Findings of the study overall: Analyses based on zero insertions could be partly confounded by invariant MAIT and iNKT cells. The authors drew conclusions from cross-sectional statistical analysis rather than following the same donors.

The table lists this clonotype with a few counts. The antigen remains undetermined. A universal primer site was incorporated via template switching, and the cDNA contained unique molecular identifiers. TCRdb ran MiXCR on the 5' RACE reads and lists one entry per CDR3 protein. Of under 350,000 distinct CDR3 sequences in the sample, roughly 9.7% were seen once. This sample also appeared in a second study, on yellow fever vaccine responses in identical twins. That work adds: As reported, the vaccine T cell response of twins seemed partly convergent and partly personalized.

The source is a woman under 30 in good health. Sequences were obtained from CD8+ T cells sorted from blood.

Written as DNA, the CDR3 is TGTGCCAGCAGCTTAGGAGGTTGGGTTGCCCTGGGAGCTTTCTTT. This translates into CASSLGGWVALGAFF. J is TRBJ1-1 and V is TRBV7-9; D remains ambiguous. Germline CDR1 reads SEHNR; CDR2 reads FQNEAQ (reference sequence). The CDR3 is made up of 15 amino acids. The ends were cut back, 1 base at V and 10 bases at J, with 19 bases in the middle.